One and the same sample provided the 4 T cell receptor beta chains below, sequenced in a study of shared clonotypes between healthy human individuals (dated by TCRdb to 2018 to 2020). The library was generated by the immunoSEQ multiplex PCR assay. TCRdb limited this immuneACCESS table to in-frame rearrangements with V and J called. A share of clones is missing; checked studies link under half to unresolved V genes, and the rest is unexplained. The sample table lists some 1 million clones, 70% to 80% of them with a count of one. Clones ranked in the top ten supply approximately 1.5% of the sample. Sequencing used memory CD4+ T cells sorted from blood. What the cell subset or site label conveys for this sample: CD45RA-negative fraction. The origin of the receptors is a young man in good health.

The gene calls are TRBV21-1 and TRBJ2-4; no DNA check was done on the table's D call, TRBD2. TRBV21-1 is shown as a pseudogene. The CDR3 spans 13 residues. CDR3 sequence reads: CASSKGWRNIQYF. The CDR3 nucleotides read TGTGCCAGCAGCAAAGGATGGCGGAACATTCAGTACTTC.

V and J are TRBV27 and TRBJ2-5; D gene uncertain. Germline assignment: CDR1 MNHEY and CDR2 SMNVEV (reference sequence). This CDR3 contains 15 residues. The germline V and J ends were trimmed by 0 bases and 11 bases, with 19 bases remaining between them. The CDR3 loop is CASSLSSQIYSEQYF. In DNA form, the CDR3 reads TGTGCCAGCAGTTTATCTAGCCAGATTTATTCAGAGCAGTACTTC.

With respect to this clone: Other DNA sequences from this sample encode an identical CDR3 as well. In DNA form, the CDR3 reads TGCGCCAGCAGCCGGGACAGGGCCCAAGAGACCCAGTACTTC. This translates into CASSRDRAQETQYF. The rearrangement links TRBV5-1 to TRBJ2-5, with 9 bases aligning to TRBD1. The V segment lost 4 bases and the J segment 1 base; nucleotides outside the gene matches: 2. CDR1 is SGHRS, CDR2 YFSETQ, per germline. The CDR3 extends over 14 amino acids.

V gene TRBV2 combines with J gene TRBJ2-7; D ambiguous. Trimming shortened V by 1 base and J by 2 bases, and 15 bases separated the two germline ends. CDR3 length: 16 residues. Looked up from germline, CDR1 is SNHLY and CDR2 is FYNNEI. As DNA, the CDR3 is TGTGCCAGCAGTGAAGTGACGTGGACGGTGACCTACGAGCAGTACTTC. Encoded protein: CASSEVTWTVTYEQYF.